The next 20 T cell receptor beta chains were all read from a single sample in a study of glioma-infiltrating T cells after dendritic cell vaccination. Time point here: after dendritic cell vaccination, including at tumor progression/relapse. Sequenced by immunoSEQ multiplex PCR; TCRdb stores in-frame clones only, minus some. Of 50,000 to 70,000 clones listed, approximately 83% are singletons. The specimen was blood, collected after dendritic cell vaccination. The receptors come from a human donor with glioblastoma.

This chain links TRBV19 with TRBJ1-1; weak D call: TRBD1 (5 bases). Trimming cost V 7 bases and J 1 base, with 19 bases left between them. Germline V lookup: CDR1 LNHDA, CDR2 SQIVND (reference sequence). There are 16 residues in the CDR3. The CDR3 coding sequence is TGTGCCAGTATGGAGCCAGGGAAAAGTAGGAACACTGAAGCTTTCTTT. Protein sequence: CASMEPGKSRNTEAFF.

This clone was seen once. J is TRBJ2-5 and V is TRBV6-1, with D maybe TRBD2 (6 bases). The V and J ends lost 0 bases and 1 base respectively, with 12 bases between them. Germline CDR1 and CDR2: MNHNS and SASEGT. The CDR3 has 16 amino acids. The CDR3 bases are TGTGCCAGCAGTGAAGCTGGGGGAGGAAGCCAAGAGACCCAGTACTTC. Translated: CASSEAGGGSQETQYF.

This CDR3 is CASSKVGAYEQYF. The CDR3 DNA reads as TGTGCCAGCAGCAAGGTCGGAGCCTACGAGCAGTACTTC. The chain uses TRBV5-5 and TRBJ2-7; no definite D call. The CDR3 runs 13 residues. In germline, CDR1 is SGHKS, CDR2 YYEKEE (reference sequence). Trimming pared 4 bases from V and 2 bases from J, leaving 10 bases between.

V is TRBV5-6 and J is TRBJ1-5; TRBD1 matches 9 bases. V trimming: 4 bases; J trimming: 3 bases; junction bases outside the gene matches: 8. The CDR3 loop spans 16 amino acids. The germline V gene encodes CDR1 SGHDT and CDR2 YYEEEE. This chain's CDR3 is CASSVGTGKYNQPQHF. In DNA form, the CDR3 reads TGTGCCAGCAGCGTCGGGACAGGGAAATACAATCAGCCCCAGCATTTT.

The rearrangement links TRBV5-4 to TRBJ1-1; TRBD1 agrees at 11 bases. CDR3 length equals 15 residues. The trim removed 4 bases at V and 4 bases at J, leaving 6 bases unmatched. CDR1 is SGHNT, CDR2 YYREEE, per germline (reference sequence). The CDR3 protein is CASSGGQGVTTEAFF. DNA for the CDR3: TGTGCCAGCAGCGGGGGACAGGGGGTGACCACTGAAGCTTTCTTT. Using reference TRBV5-4 and TRBJ1-1 for the parts outside the CDR3, the full variable domain is ETGVTQSPTHLIKTRGQQVTLRCSSQSGHNTVSWYQQALGQGPQFIFQYYREEENGRGNFPPRFSGLQFPNYSSELNVNALELDDSALYLCASSGGQGVTTEAFFGQGTRLTVV.

The rearrangement uses TRBV7-8 and TRBJ1-5; 9 nucleotides line up with TRBD1. The CDR3 totals 14 residues. The J segment lost 11 bases and the V segment lost 5 bases, leaving 10 bases of the junction unmatched. Germline V gene data show CDR1 as SGHVS and CDR2 as FQNEAQ. CDR3 nucleotide sequence: TGTGCCAGCAGCCCGGCGGGACAGGGTAGATCCCAGCATTTT. It is translated as CASSPAGQGRSQHF.

The rearrangement joins TRBV30 to TRBJ2-1, with 8 bases matching TRBD1. V gave up 7 bases and J gave up 5 bases; unmatched junction bases: 10. This CDR3 region has 14 residues. CDR1 GTSNPN and CDR2 SVGIG come from the germline V gene (reference sequence). The CDR3 DNA reads as TGTGCCTTCCAAACCGGGACAGGAGACAATGAGCAGTTCTTC. Its protein is CAFQTGTGDNEQFF.

The V and J genes are TRBV5-1 and TRBJ1-2; D is perhaps TRBD1 (5 bases). Trimming stripped 4 bases from V and 5 bases from J, with 12 bases between. The V gene's germline CDR1 is SGHRS and CDR2 YFSETQ. The CDR3 totals 13 residues. The CDR3 reads CASSAETAYGYTF. CDR3 nucleotide sequence: TGCGCCAGCAGCGCCGAGACAGCTTATGGCTACACCTTC.

This sequence joins TRBV10-3 and TRBJ2-3; TRBD1 matches at 7 bases. After removal of 4 bases from V and 2 bases from J, the junction contained 9 bases not matched to a gene. Looked up from germline, CDR1 is ENHRY and CDR2 is SYGVKD. This CDR3 spans 16 amino acids. The CDR3 is CAISGPGQRDTDTQYF. The CDR3 DNA sequence: TGTGCCATCAGTGGTCCGGGACAGCGAGACACAGATACGCAGTATTTT.

The sample holds one count of this clone. V usage is TRBV9 and J usage is TRBJ2-7; 12 bases are a match to TRBD2. The CDR3 consists of 16 residues. The germline gives CDR1 SGDLS, CDR2 YYNGEE. Losses at the gene ends were 0 bases for V and 4 bases for J; bases not matched to a gene: 5. This chain's CDR3 is CASSVESSGGAYEQYF. CDR3 sequence (DNA): TGTGCCAGCAGCGTAGAGTCTAGCGGGGGGGCTTACGAGCAGTACTTC.

The V gene is TRBV5-3, the J gene TRBJ2-5, with a tentative D call TRBD1 (6 bases). TRBV5-3 is noted as an ORF with a role that remains uncertain. The ends were cut back, 0 bases at V and 0 bases at J, with 15 bases in the middle. The CDR3 is 17 amino acids. CDR3 region: CARSLAFGQRHQETQYF. As DNA, the CDR3 is TGTGCCAGAAGCTTGGCCTTTGGACAGAGGCACCAAGAGACCCAGTACTTC.

J is TRBJ1-4 and V is TRBV28, with D perhaps TRBD1 (5 bases). The length of the CDR3 is 15 residues. Trimming took off 6 bases at V and 5 bases at J, with 16 bases between the two ends. Germline CDR1 is MDHEN and CDR2 is SYDVKM. The CDR3 DNA sequence: TGTGCCAGCAGCGCGACCAGGGAATCAAATGAAAAACTGTTTTTT. This sequence encodes CASSATRESNEKLFF.

The chain recombines TRBV5-4 with TRBJ1-1; weak D call: TRBD1 (6 bases). The CDR3 totals 16 residues. Germline lookup yields CDR1 SGHNT and CDR2 YYREEE (reference sequence). Trimming shortened V by 0 bases and J by 0 bases, and 12 bases separated the two germline ends. The CDR3 reads CASSLGGRRMNTEAFF. The CDR3 nucleotides read TGTGCCAGCAGCTTGGGGGGGCGGCGGATGAACACTGAAGCTTTCTTT.

Only a few counts were recorded for this clone. This CDR3 reads CARPGQGADTEAFF. Here the CDR3 DNA reads TGTGCCAGACCGGGACAGGGGGCAGACACTGAAGCTTTCTTT. This sequence joins TRBV6-7 and TRBJ1-1; 12 positions agree with TRBD1. TRBV6-7 is given ORF status, its function remaining uncertain. The junction had 5 bases not matched to a gene; V was cut back by 9 bases and J by 3 bases. The length of the CDR3 is 14 residues.

This sequence joins TRBV23-1 and TRBJ1-6; D may be TRBD1 (6 bases). TRBV23-1 is noted as an ORF with a role that remains uncertain. The CDR3 covers 16 residues. The ends were cut back, 4 bases at V and 13 bases at J, with 23 bases in the middle. CDR3 sequence: CASSPPGLQGIGPLHF. CDR3 in DNA: TGCGCCAGCAGTCCCCCCGGTCTACAGGGAATAGGTCCCCTCCACTTT.

The chain links TRBV5-1 to TRBJ1-5; D is undetermined. The V gene lost 6 bases and the J gene lost 0 bases, with 13 bases spanning the gap. Germline V lookup: CDR1 SGHRS, CDR2 YFSETQ. The CDR3 loop spans 15 amino acids. The CDR3 is CASTDSGPSNQPQHF. The CDR3 nucleotides read TGCGCCAGCACTGATTCGGGTCCTAGCAATCAGCCCCAGCATTTT.

This sequence joins TRBV7-8 and TRBJ1-1, with 9 bases that match TRBD1. The J segment lost 10 bases and the V segment lost 1 base, leaving 10 bases of the junction unmatched. The CDR3 runs to 15 residues. Germline assignment: CDR1 SGHVS and CDR2 FQNEAQ. The CDR3 coding sequence is TGTGCCAGCAGCTTAGTAGGGACAGGGTTGTCACGAGCTTTCTTT. Its translation: CASSLVGTGLSRAFF.

In this sample, this clone turned up once. The chain employs TRBV11-2 and TRBJ1-2; 10 nucleotides agree with TRBD1. The length of the CDR3 is 15 residues. Germline V gene data show CDR1 as SGHAT and CDR2 as FQNNGV. The ends lost 6 bases at V and 6 bases at J; junction bases unmatched: 10. The CDR3 spells CASRGLTGTGDGYTF. CDR3 DNA: TGTGCCAGCAGGGGCCTAACCGGGACAGGGGATGGCTACACCTTC.

The chain employs TRBV6-1 and TRBJ1-5, with D possibly TRBD1 on 6 matching bases. The germline V gene encodes CDR1 MNHNS and CDR2 SASEGT. This CDR3 has 16 residues. The V end was cut by 3 bases, the J end by 7 bases, with 19 bases between. This CDR3 is CASSEAQGPRRQPQHF. As DNA, the CDR3 is TGTGCCAGCAGTGAGGCCCAGGGGCCCCGGAGGCAGCCCCAGCATTTT.

In regard to this clone: Compared with germline, one end of the junction differs, possibly owing to a read error. The rearrangement links TRBV30 to TRBJ2-3; 7 bases are a match to TRBD1. CDR3 length equals 13 residues. Germline V gene data show CDR1 as GTSNPN and CDR2 as SVGIG (reference sequence). CDR3 amino acids: CAASRGNTDAQYF. The CDR3 DNA reads TGTGCCGCCAGCAGGGGGAACACAGATGCGCAGTATTTT.